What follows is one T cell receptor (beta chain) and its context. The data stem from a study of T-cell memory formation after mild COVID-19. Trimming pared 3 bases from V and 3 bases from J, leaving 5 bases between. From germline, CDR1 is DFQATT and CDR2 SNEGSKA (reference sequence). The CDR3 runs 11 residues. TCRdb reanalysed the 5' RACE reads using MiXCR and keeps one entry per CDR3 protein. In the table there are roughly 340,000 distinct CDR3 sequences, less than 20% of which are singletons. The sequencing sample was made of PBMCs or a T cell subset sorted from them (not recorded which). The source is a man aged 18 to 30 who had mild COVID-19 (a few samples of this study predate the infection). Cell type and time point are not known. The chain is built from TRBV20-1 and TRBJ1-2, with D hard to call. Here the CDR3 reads CSASHYYGYTF. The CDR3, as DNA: TGCAGTGCTAGTCATTACTATGGCTACACCTTC.